The subject of this entry is one T cell receptor (beta chain). Its antigen is currently not known. Base qualities were left out, and no much larger clone turns up one base away. The data derive from a study of T cell repertoires in cytomegalovirus infection (dated by TCRdb to the late 2010s). For the study in its entirety: Peptide stimulations targeted recently identified HLA-C-restricted CMV epitopes, whose presentation resists viral immunomodulation, together with well-studied HLA-B-restricted epitopes. The HLA type of each donor mattered for the analysis, because public TCR beta signatures pointed to carriage of CMV infection along with the matching HLA type. What the authors observed across the whole study: The ex vivo response was dominated by HLA-C-restricted CMV-specific TCR beta clonotypes, which also provided the single most frequent clonotype in two of eight donors. In both this cohort and an independent cohort of under 450 donors, the cumulative frequency of public TCR beta family members distinguished carriers of CMV infection plus the relevant HLA type.

Sequencing took place on an Illumina HiSeq 1500. Using fastp trimming at Q25 and MiXCR clonotype assembly, TCRdb reanalyzed the public sequencing data and kept in-frame beta chains. Rows merge per CDR3 protein into single entries with the most common DNA and genes. This sample is represented by hundreds of thousands of distinct CDR3 sequences; around 30% of them were singletons. The top ten hold over 12% of the sample. Sequences SGHDN (CDR1) and FVKESK (CDR2) are obtained from the germline V gene. V sheds 0 bases and J sheds 1 base, leaving 12 bases between their ends. The CDR3 goes from the cysteine to the phenylalanine over 16 residues. CDR3 DNA is the only sequence kept; it has 48 bases, read in frame from the first base. This sample's treatment or condition label indicates: in vitro stimulation with specific CMV peptide epitopes to enrich CMV-specific T cells.

The receptor was isolated from a human donor in good health (CMV status not recorded). Some clones in this sample may be carry-over from other donors' samples. The chain is encoded by TRBV14 joined to TRBJ1-2, with TRBD1 tentatively as D gene (6 bases match). The sample consisted of cultured CD8+ T cells from PBMCs, taken from culture after CMV antigen stimulation. The nucleotide sequence reads TGTGCCAGCAGCCAAGATCTGGGGGCGCGTAACTATGGCTACACCTTC. This gives the protein CASSQDLGARNYGYTF.